A single sample gave rise to the 2 T cell receptor beta chains below, sequenced in a study of T cell responses to AZD1222 COVID-19 vaccine. The method was immunoSEQ multiplex PCR; TCRdb's version includes in-frame clones alone and lacks a portion of them. Of 90,000 to 120,000 clones in the sample, roughly 87% were seen once. The sequences come from peripheral blood, collected on day 0 of AZD1222 vaccination. These receptors were obtained from an adult in good health.

This clone appeared once. The chain has TRBV19 and TRBJ2-2; 7 nucleotides agree with TRBD1. The J segment lost 3 bases and the V segment lost 2 bases, leaving 6 bases of the junction unmatched. Germline V lookup: CDR1 LNHDA, CDR2 SQIVND (reference sequence). The CDR3 sequence is 16 residues long. CDR3 loop: CASSIWGQRDTGELFF. CDR3 nucleotide sequence: TGTGCCAGTAGTATATGGGGACAGAGAGACACCGGGGAGCTGTTTTTT.

V is TRBV2 and J is TRBJ1-5; D is ambiguous. This CDR3 region has 16 residues. V lost 7 bases, J lost 0 bases, and 16 bases lay in between. Germline CDR1 and CDR2: SNHLY and FYNNEI. The CDR3 region is CASKETEAGSNQPQHF. The CDR3 region has the DNA TGTGCCAGCAAAGAGACCGAGGCCGGTAGCAATCAGCCCCAGCATTTT. The entire variable domain, with the rest obtained from reference TRBV2 and TRBJ1-5, is as follows: EPEVTQTPSHQVTQMGQEVILRCVPISNHLYFYWYRQILGQKVEFLVSFYNNEISEKSEIFDDQFSVERPDGSNFTLKIRSTKLEDSAMYFCASKETEAGSNQPQHFGDGTRLSIL.